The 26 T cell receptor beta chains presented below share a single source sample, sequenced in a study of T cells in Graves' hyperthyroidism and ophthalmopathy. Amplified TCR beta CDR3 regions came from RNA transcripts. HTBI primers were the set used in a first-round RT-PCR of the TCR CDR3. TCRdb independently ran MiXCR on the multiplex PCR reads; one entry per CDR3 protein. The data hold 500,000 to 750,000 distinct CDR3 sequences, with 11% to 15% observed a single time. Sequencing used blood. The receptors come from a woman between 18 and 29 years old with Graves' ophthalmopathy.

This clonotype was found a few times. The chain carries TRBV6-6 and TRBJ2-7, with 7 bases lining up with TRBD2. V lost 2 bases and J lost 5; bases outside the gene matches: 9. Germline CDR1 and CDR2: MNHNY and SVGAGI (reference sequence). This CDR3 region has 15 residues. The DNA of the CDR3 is TGTGCCAGCAGTTACGGGCGGGAGTTCGGAGACGAGCAGTACTTC. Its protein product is CASSYGREFGDEQYF.

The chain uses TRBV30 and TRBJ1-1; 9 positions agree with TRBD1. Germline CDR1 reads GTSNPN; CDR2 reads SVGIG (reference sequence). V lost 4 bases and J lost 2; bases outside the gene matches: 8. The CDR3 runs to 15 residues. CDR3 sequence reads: CAWKGNRGRNTEAFF. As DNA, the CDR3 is TGTGCCTGGAAAGGGAACAGGGGGCGAAACACTGAAGCTTTCTTT.

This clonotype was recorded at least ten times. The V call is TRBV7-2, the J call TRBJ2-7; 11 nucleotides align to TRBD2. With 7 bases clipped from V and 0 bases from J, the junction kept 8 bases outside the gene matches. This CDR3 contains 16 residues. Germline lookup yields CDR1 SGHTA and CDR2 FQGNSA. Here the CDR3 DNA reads TGTGCCAGCAAAGAACTAGCGGGAGAGAGCTCCTACGAGCAGTACTTC. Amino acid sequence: CASKELAGESSYEQYF.

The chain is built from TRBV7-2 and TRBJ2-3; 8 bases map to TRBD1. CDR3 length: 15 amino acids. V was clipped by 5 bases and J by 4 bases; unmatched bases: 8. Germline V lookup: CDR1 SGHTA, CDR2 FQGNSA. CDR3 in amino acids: CASSPWTGKADTQYF. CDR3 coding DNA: TGTGCCAGCAGCCCATGGACAGGGAAGGCAGATACGCAGTATTTT. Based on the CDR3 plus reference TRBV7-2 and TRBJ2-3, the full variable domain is GAGVSQSPSNKVTEKGKDVELRCDPISGHTALYWYRQSLGQGLEFLIYFQGNSAPDKSGLPSDRFSAERTGGSVSTLTIQRTQQEDSAVYLCASSPWTGKADTQYFGPGTRLTVL.

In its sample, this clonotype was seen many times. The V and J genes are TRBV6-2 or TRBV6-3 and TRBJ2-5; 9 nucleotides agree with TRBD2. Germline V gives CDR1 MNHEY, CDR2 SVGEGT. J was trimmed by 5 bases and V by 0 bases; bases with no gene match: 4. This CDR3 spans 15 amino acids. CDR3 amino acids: CASSYSGLASETQYF. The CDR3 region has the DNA TGTGCCAGCAGTTACTCGGGACTAGCATCGGAGACCCAGTACTTC.

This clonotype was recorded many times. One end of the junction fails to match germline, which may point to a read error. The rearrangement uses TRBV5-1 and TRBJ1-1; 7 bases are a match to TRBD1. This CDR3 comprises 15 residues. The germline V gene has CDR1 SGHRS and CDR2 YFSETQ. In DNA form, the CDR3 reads TGTGCCAGCAGCTTAGGGGGCGCAGGGAACACTGAAGCTTTCTTT. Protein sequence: CASSLGGAGNTEAFF.

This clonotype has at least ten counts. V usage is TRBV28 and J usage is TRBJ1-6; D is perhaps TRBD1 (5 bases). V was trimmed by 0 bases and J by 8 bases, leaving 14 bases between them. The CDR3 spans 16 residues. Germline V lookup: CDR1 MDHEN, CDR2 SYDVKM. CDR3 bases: TGTGCCAGCAGTTTATGGTACGGGACCGCCGATTCACCCCTCCACTTT. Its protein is CASSLWYGTADSPLHF.

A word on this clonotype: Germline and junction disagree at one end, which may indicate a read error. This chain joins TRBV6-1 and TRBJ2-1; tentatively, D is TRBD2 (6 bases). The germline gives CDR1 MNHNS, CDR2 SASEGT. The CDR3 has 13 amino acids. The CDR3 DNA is TGTGCCAACAGTGAACTGGGGCGGGGTAAGCAGTTCTTC. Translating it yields CANSELGRGKQFF.

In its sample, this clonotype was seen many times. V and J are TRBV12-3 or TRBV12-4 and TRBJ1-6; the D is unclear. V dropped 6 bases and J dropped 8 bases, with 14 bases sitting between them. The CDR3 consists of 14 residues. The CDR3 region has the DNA TGTGCCAGCAGCCCTGGACTGGCTTATTCACCCCTCCACTTT. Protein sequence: CASSPGLAYSPLHF.

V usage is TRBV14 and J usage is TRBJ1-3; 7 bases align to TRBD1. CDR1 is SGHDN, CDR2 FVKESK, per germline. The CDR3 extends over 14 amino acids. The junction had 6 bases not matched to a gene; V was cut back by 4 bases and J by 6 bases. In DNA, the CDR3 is TGTGCCAGCAGCCTCCAGGGGGGCGAAAACACCATATATTTT. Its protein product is CASSLQGGENTIYF.

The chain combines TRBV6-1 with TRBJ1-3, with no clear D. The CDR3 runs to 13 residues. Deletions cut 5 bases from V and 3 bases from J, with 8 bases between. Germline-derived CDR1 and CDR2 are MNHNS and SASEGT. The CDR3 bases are TGTGCCAGCAGTCCTCAGGATGGAAACACCATATATTTT. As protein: CASSPQDGNTIYF.

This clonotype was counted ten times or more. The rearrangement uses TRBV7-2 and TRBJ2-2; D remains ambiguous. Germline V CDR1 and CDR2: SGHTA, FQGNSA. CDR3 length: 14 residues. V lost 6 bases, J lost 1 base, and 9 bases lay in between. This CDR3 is CASRPTENTGELFF. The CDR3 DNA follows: TGTGCCAGCAGACCAACAGAGAACACCGGGGAGCTGTTTTTT.

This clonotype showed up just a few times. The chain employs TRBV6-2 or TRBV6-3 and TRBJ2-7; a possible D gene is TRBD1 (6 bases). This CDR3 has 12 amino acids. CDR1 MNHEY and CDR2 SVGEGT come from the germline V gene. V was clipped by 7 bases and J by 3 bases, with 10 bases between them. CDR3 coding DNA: TGTGCCAGCACGCAGGGGTTCTACGAGCAGTACTTC. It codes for CASTQGFYEQYF.

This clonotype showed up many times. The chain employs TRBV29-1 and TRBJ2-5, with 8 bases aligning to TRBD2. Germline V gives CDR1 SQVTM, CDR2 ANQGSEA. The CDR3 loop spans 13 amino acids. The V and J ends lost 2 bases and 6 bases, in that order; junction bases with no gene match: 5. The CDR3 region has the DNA TGCAGCGTTGAATTGGCGGGAGGAAAGACCCAGTACTTC. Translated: CSVELAGGKTQYF. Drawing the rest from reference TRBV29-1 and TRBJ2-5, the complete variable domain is SAVISQKPSRDICQRGTSLTIQCQVDSQVTMMFWYRQQPGQSLTLIATANQGSEATYESGFVIDKFPISRPNLTFSTLTVSNMSPEDSSIYLCSVELAGGKTQYFGPGTRLLVL.

The CDR3: CASSGWVGGNSGNTIYF. In nucleotides, the CDR3 is TGTGCCAGCAGCGGATGGGTCGGCGGGAATTCTGGAAACACCATATATTTT. The chain recombines TRBV6-1 with TRBJ1-3; D is ambiguous. Germline V CDR1 and CDR2: MNHNS, SASEGT. The CDR3 runs 17 residues. Trimming removed 6 bases from V and 1 base from J, with 19 bases in between.

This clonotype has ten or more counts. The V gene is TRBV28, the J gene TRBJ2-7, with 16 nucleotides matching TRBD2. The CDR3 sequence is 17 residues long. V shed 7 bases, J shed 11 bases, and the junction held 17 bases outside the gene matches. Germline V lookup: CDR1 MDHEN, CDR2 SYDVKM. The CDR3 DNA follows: TGTGCCAGCAACCCTCACCCCGGGACTAGCGGGAGGGCCGACAAGTACTTC. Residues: CASNPHPGTSGRADKYF. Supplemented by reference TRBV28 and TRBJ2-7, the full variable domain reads DVKVTQSSRYLVKRTGEKVFLECVQDMDHENMFWYRQDPGLGLRLIYFSYDVKMKEKGDIPEGYSVSREKKERFSLILESASTNQTSMYLCASNPHPGTSGRADKYFGPGTRLTVT.

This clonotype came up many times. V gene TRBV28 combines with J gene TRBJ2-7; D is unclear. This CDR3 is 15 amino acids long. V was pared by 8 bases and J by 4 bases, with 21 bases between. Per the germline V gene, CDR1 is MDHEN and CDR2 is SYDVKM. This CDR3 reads CASGPASETRYEQYF. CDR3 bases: TGTGCCAGCGGCCCGGCTAGTGAGACGAGGTACGAGCAGTACTTC. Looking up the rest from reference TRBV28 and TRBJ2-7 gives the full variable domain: DVKVTQSSRYLVKRTGEKVFLECVQDMDHENMFWYRQDPGLGLRLIYFSYDVKMKEKGDIPEGYSVSREKKERFSLILESASTNQTSMYLCASGPASETRYEQYFGPGTRLTVT.

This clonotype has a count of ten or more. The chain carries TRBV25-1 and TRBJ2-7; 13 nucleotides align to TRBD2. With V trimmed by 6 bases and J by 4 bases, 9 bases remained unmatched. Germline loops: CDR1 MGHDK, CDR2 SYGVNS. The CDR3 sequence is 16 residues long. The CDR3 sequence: CASSGVTSGRVYEQYF. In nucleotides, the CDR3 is TGTGCCAGCAGCGGGGTCACTAGCGGGAGGGTATACGAGCAGTACTTC.

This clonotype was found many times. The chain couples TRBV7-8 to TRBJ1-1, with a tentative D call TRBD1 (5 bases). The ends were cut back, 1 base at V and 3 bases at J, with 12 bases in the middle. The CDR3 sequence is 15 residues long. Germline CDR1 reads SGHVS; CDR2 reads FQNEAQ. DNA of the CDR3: TGTGCCAGCAGCTTAGAGGCAGGGCCCCACACTGAAGCTTTCTTT. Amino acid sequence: CASSLEAGPHTEAFF.

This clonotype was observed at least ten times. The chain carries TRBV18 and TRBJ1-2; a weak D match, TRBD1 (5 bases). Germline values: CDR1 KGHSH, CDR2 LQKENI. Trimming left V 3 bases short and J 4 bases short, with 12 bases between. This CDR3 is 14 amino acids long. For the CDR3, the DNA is TGTGCCAGCTCACCCACCGCAGGGTCCTATGGCTACACCTTC. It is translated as CASSPTAGSYGYTF.

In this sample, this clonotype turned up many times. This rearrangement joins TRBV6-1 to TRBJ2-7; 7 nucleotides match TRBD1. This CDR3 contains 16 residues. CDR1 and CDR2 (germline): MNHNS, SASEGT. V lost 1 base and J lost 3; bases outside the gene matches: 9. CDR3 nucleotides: TGTGCCAGCAGTGAAGTCACAGGGGTCGACTACTACGAGCAGTACTTC. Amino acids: CASSEVTGVDYYEQYF.

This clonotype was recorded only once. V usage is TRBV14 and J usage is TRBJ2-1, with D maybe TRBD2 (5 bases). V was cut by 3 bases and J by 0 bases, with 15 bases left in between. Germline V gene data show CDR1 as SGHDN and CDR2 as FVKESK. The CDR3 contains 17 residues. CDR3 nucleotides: TGTGCCAGCAGCCAGGCTACTAGATACAACTCCTACAATGAGCAGTTCTTC. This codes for CASSQATRYNSYNEQFF.

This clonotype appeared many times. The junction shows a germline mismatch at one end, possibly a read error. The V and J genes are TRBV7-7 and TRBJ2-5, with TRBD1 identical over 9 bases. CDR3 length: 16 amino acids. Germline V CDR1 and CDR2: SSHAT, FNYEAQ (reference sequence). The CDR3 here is CASSPLRGQGQETQYF. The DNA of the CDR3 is TGTGCTAGCAGCCCCCTACGGGGACAGGGTCAAGAGACCCAGTACTTC. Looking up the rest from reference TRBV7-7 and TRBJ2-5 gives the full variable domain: GAGVSQSPRYKVTKRGQDVTLRCDPISSHATLYWYQQALGQGPEFLTYFNYEAQPDKSGLPSDRFSAERPEGSISTLTIQRTEQRDSAMYRCASSPLRGQGQETQYFGPGTRLLVL.

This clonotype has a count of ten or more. As DNA, the CDR3 is TGTGCCAGCAGTTCCCCCTTGGGTGAATATGGCTACACCTTC. Its translation is CASSSPLGEYGYTF. This rearrangement joins TRBV6-1 to TRBJ1-2; D unresolved. The CDR3 sequence is 14 residues long. With 5 bases removed from V and 5 bases from J, the gap between germline ends came to 15 bases. From germline, CDR1 is MNHNS and CDR2 SASEGT.

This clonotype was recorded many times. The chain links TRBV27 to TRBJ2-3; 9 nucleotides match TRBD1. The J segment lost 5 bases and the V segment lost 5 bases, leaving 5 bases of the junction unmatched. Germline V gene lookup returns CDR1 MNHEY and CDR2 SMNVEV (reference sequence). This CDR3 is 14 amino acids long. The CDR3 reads CASSGDRVEDTQYF. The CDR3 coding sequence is TGTGCCAGCAGTGGGGACAGGGTAGAAGATACGCAGTATTTT.

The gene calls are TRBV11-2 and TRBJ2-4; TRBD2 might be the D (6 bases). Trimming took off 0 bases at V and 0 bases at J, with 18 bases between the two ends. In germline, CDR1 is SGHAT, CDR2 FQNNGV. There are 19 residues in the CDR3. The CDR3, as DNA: TGTGCCAGCAGCTTAGAGGTCGGCGGGATGGGTCTAGCCAAAAACATTCAGTACTTC. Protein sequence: CASSLEVGGMGLAKNIQYF.